This T cell receptor beta chain was recovered during a study of response to subunit inactivated influenza vaccine. The study's findings and limits: There was a suggestion from the authors that each seasonal influenza vaccination recruits few new T cells.

TCRdb recomputed calls from the RT-PCR reads with MiXCR, one row per CDR3 protein. The data hold about 240,000 distinct CDR3 sequences, with 12% observed a single time. The CDR3 extends over 16 amino acids. V lost 0 bases, J lost 10 bases, and 8 bases stayed unmatched. From germline, CDR1 is LGHNA and CDR2 YNFKEQ. On this clonotype: Its specificity is not known.

The sequencing used non-naive T cells sorted from PBMCs, collected 14 to 15 days before vaccination. The chain couples TRBV4-2 to TRBJ1-4, with 10 bases fitting TRBD1. The TCR originated in a man aged 45-60 years who received an inactivated influenza vaccine. CDR3 in amino acids: CASSQEAGQGVGKLFF. CDR3 nucleotide sequence: TGTGCCAGCAGCCAAGAAGCTGGACAGGGGGTGGGAAAACTGTTTTTT.